The 15 T cell receptor beta chains reported below all come from one sample, sequenced in a study of T cells in Graves' hyperthyroidism and ophthalmopathy. Researchers took RNA transcripts and amplified the TCR beta CDR3 regions from them. The HTBI set primed first-round TCR CDR3 RT-PCR. TCRdb redid the calling of the multiplex PCR reads with MiXCR, one entry per CDR3 protein. This table holds hundreds of thousands of distinct CDR3 sequences, approximately 40% found once. Sequenced material: blood. Receptor source: a woman in her forties with Graves' hyperthyroidism.

CDR3 sequence reads: CASSLGGPSSYGYTF. Written as DNA, the CDR3 is TGTGCCAGCAGTTTAGGGGGGCCCTCAAGCTATGGCTACACCTTC. The V gene is TRBV2, the J gene TRBJ1-2, with D maybe TRBD1 (6 bases). V dropped 5 bases and J dropped 4 bases, with 17 bases sitting between them. Germline V gene lookup returns CDR1 SNHLY and CDR2 FYNNEI. The CDR3 sequence is 15 residues long. Drawing the rest from reference TRBV2 and TRBJ1-2, the complete variable domain is EPEVTQTPSHQVTQMGQEVILRCVPISNHLYFYWYRQILGQKVEFLVSFYNNEISEKSEIFDDQFSVERPDGSNFTLKIRSTKLEDSAMYFCASSLGGPSSYGYTFGSGTRLTVV.

This clonotype was observed at least ten times. The chain combines TRBV20-1 with TRBJ2-7; 8 positions agree with TRBD1. This CDR3 contains 13 residues. V lost 5 bases, J lost 4 bases, and 7 bases stayed unmatched. The germline V gene has CDR1 DFQATT and CDR2 SNEGSKA (reference sequence). The CDR3 region has the DNA TGCAGTGCTCGTTCAGGGGGCTCGTACGAGCAGTACTTC. Its protein product is CSARSGGSYEQYF.

The chain combines TRBV10-3 with TRBJ1-2; 11 bases agree with TRBD1. This CDR3 spans 19 amino acids. J lost 0 bases, V lost 3 bases, and 12 bases had no gene match. Germline V lookup: CDR1 ENHRY, CDR2 SYGVKD. The DNA of the CDR3 is TGTGCCATCAGTGAACATACATCGGGACAGGGGGAAGCTAACTATGGCTACACCTTC. It encodes CAISEHTSGQGEANYGYTF.

A note on this clonotype: Germline is not matched at one junction end, which may reflect a read error. V gene TRBV12-3 or TRBV12-4 combines with J gene TRBJ1-4, with a tentative D call TRBD1 (6 bases). CDR3 length: 14 residues. CDR3 in DNA: TGTGCCGGCAGCCTAGGGGGGCATAATGAAAAACTGTTTTTT. Translated, it gives CAGSLGGHNEKLFF.

A remark on this clonotype: One end of the junction does not line up with germline, which may come from a read error. V usage is TRBV20-1 and J usage is TRBJ2-2; 7 bases match TRBD2. Germline V gene lookup returns CDR1 DFQATT and CDR2 SNEGSKA (reference sequence). The CDR3 runs to 15 residues. The CDR3 protein is CSVREGGLVTGELFF. The CDR3 nucleotides are TGCAGTGTTAGAGAAGGTGGACTAGTCACCGGGGAGCTGTTTTTT.

This clonotype was counted between two and nine times. The V call is TRBV11-2, the J call TRBJ1-3; D may be TRBD1 (6 bases). The germline CDR1 and CDR2 sequences are SGHAT and FQNNGV. The CDR3 is 16 amino acids. Trimming cost V 4 bases and J 4 bases, with 17 bases left between them. This CDR3 reads CASSSRRGVGGNTIYF. CDR3 bases: TGTGCCAGCAGCTCCCGAAGGGGGGTAGGGGGAAACACCATATATTTT.

The chain joins TRBV7-9 to TRBJ2-7; 8 positions match TRBD2. The CDR3 runs to 20 residues. Germline lookup yields CDR1 SEHNR and CDR2 FQNEAQ (reference sequence). V was pared by 4 bases and J by 2 bases, with 22 bases of the junction left unmatched. CDR3 sequence (DNA): TGTGCCAGCAGCTCGACGCGGGGGCTAGCGGGCGAAAGGAGGACCTACGAGCAGTACTTC. Its translation is CASSSTRGLAGERRTYEQYF.

The V gene is TRBV12-3 or TRBV12-4, the J gene TRBJ1-3, with D possibly matching TRBD1 (5 bases). V was pared by 3 bases and J by 0 bases, with 9 bases between. The CDR3 contains 15 residues. CDR3 sequence (DNA): TGTGCCAGCAGTTTGGGGGACCTCTCTGGAAACACCATATATTTT. It translates to CASSLGDLSGNTIYF.

There are many counts of this clonotype. This chain connects TRBV12-3 or TRBV12-4 to TRBJ2-5; no reliable D call. The CDR3 runs to 13 residues. V was clipped by 5 bases and J by 5 bases, with 12 bases between them. The CDR3 is CASSPGRPETQYF. CDR3 nucleotide sequence: TGTGCCAGCAGTCCGGGCCGCCCGGAGACCCAGTACTTC.

There are many counts of this clonotype. V gene TRBV7-9 combines with J gene TRBJ2-7, with 10 bases lining up with TRBD2. The CDR3 has 15 amino acids. Trimming at V came to 5 bases and at J to 3 bases, leaving 7 bases not matched to a gene. From germline, CDR1 is SEHNR and CDR2 FQNEAQ (reference sequence). CDR3 amino acids: CASSASGRAVYEQYF. As DNA, the CDR3 is TGTGCCAGCAGCGCAAGCGGGAGGGCTGTCTACGAGCAGTACTTC.

This chain uses TRBV6-6 with TRBJ1-1, with a weak D call TRBD1 (5 bases). Germline loops: CDR1 MNHNY, CDR2 SVGAGI (reference sequence). With 6 bases removed from V and 1 base from J, the gap between germline ends came to 9 bases. This CDR3 is built from 13 residues. The CDR3 DNA sequence: TGTGCCAGCAGAGGGGATGGGAACACTGAAGCTTTCTTT. Protein product: CASRGDGNTEAFF.

This clonotype showed up many times. The chain uses TRBV7-2 and TRBJ2-7, with TRBD1 matching 7 bases. The CDR3 runs to 15 residues. Germline V gene lookup returns CDR1 SGHTA and CDR2 FQGNSA. J gave up 7 bases and V 5 bases, and 14 bases lay outside the gene matches. CDR3 DNA sequence: TGTGCCAGCAGCGTCACAGGGGAGTATGTGGGGGAGCAGTACTTC. Its protein is CASSVTGEYVGEQYF.

V gene TRBV10-3 combines with J gene TRBJ1-2, with TRBD1 as a possible D gene (6 bases). V gave up 2 bases and J gave up 7 bases, with 14 bases separating them. CDR3 length: 14 residues. In germline, CDR1 is ENHRY, CDR2 SYGVKD. CDR3 in DNA: TGTGCCATCAGTGAGGCAGGGGCAAGAGGTGGCTACACCTTC. It codes for CAISEAGARGGYTF.

V gene TRBV2 combines with J gene TRBJ2-3; D is undetermined. The length of the CDR3 is 13 residues. The germline V gene has CDR1 SNHLY and CDR2 FYNNEI. Trimming shortened V by 4 bases and J by 0 bases, and 5 bases separated the two germline ends. The DNA for the CDR3 is TGTGCCAGCAGTGCGGAAAGCACAGATACGCAGTATTTT. Residues: CASSAESTDTQYF.

The genes are TRBV20-1 and TRBJ1-2, with 7 bases aligning to TRBD1. The CDR3 totals 15 residues. The ends lost 1 base at V and 8 bases at J; junction bases unmatched: 13. Germline CDR1 and CDR2: DFQATT and SNEGSKA (reference sequence). CDR3 amino acids: CSARADGTASRGYTF. The CDR3 DNA reads TGCAGTGCTAGAGCAGACGGGACAGCTTCACGGGGCTACACCTTC.